The next 28 T cell receptor beta chains were all read from a single sample in a study of tumor-infiltrating lymphocytes in primary liver carcinoma. DNA and RNA were both co-extracted from around 20-30 mg of bulk tissue that had not been sorted. Making TCR beta cDNA involved roughly 500 ng total RNA and a constant-region primer. Libraries covering TCR beta were generated through three nested multiplex PCR rounds (using a slightly modified ARM-PCR). A C-beta reverse primer was combined with TRBV1-TRBV30 forward primers in the first two PCR rounds, and each round had 9 to 10 cycles. TCRdb re-analysed the multiplex PCR reads in MiXCR, keeping a single row per CDR3 protein. The sample holds tens of thousands of distinct CDR3 sequences, 71% seen once. Sequencing was carried out using liver tumor tissue from sampling region 5. Subset reported: tumor region T5, tumor centre. These receptor sequences come from a middle-aged man with primary liver carcinoma and hepatitis B virus infection.

The sample holds one count of this clonotype. An end of the junction differs from the germline gene, which may be a read error. The chain joins TRBV6-6 to TRBJ1-1, with no clear D. Germline CDR1 and CDR2: MNHNY and SVGAGI (reference sequence). CDR3 length: 14 amino acids. CDR3 region: CASSYSIVTTEAIF. The CDR3 DNA is TGTGCCAGCAGTTACTCGATTGTGACCACTGAAGCTATCTTT.

CDR3 residues: CVSSYNTYEQYF. The CDR3 DNA is TGTGTCAGTAGCTACAATACGTACGAGCAGTACTTC. V is TRBV6-2 or TRBV6-3 and J is TRBJ2-7; no reliable D call. CDR1 MNHEY and CDR2 SVGEGT come from the germline V gene. The CDR3 extends over 12 amino acids.

Concerning this clonotype: Being one base from a much bigger clone, this may be a read error. J is TRBJ1-2 and V is TRBV28; D unclear. The germline gives CDR1 MDHEN, CDR2 SYDVKM. CDR3 length: 14 amino acids. Here the CDR3 DNA reads TGTGCCAGCAGTTCGCCAACCCACTTCTATGACTACACCTTC. It codes for CASSSPTHFYDYTF.

This clonotype was seen repeatedly, ten times or more. The chain couples TRBV28 to TRBJ2-6; D gene ambiguous. Germline-derived CDR1 and CDR2 are MDHEN and SYDVKM. The CDR3 totals 16 residues. Trimming took 7 bases from V and 4 from J, leaving 17 bases between them. The CDR3 sequence: CASKELDVAGANVLTF. The DNA of the CDR3 is TGTGCCAGCAAAGAGCTAGACGTGGCCGGGGCCAACGTCCTGACTTTC.

This clonotype was observed many times. DNA for the CDR3: TGTGCCAGCAGCATAGGACAGGCGCAACAAGAGACCCAGTACTTC. Translated: CASSIGQAQQETQYF. The V call is TRBV5-6, the J call TRBJ2-5, with 7 bases identical to TRBD1. CDR3 size: 15 residues. Germline CDR1 SGHDT, CDR2 YYEEEE. J gave up 2 bases and V 4 bases, and 8 bases lay outside the gene matches.

A note on this clonotype: One junction end does not reproduce the germline sequence, and a read error may be involved. The rearrangement links TRBV4-1 to TRBJ2-2; tentatively, D is TRBD2 (6 bases). Germline V gene lookup returns CDR1 MGHRA and CDR2 YSYEKL. The CDR3 is 13 amino acids. CDR3 sequence: CASNQGQGGELFF. CDR3 nucleotides: TGCGCCAGCAACCAAGGGCAAGGCGGGGAGTTGTTTTTT.

Comments on this clonotype: A junction end diverges from the germline sequence, so it may reflect a read error. The genes are TRBV28 and TRBJ1-3; D gene uncertain. CDR1 is MDHEN, CDR2 SYDVKM, per germline. CDR3 length: 12 amino acids. CDR3 in amino acids: CDSHGSGNTIYF. The CDR3 DNA reads TGTGACAGCCACGGGTCTGGAAACACCATATATTTT.

Note on this clonotype: The junction shows a germline mismatch at one end, possibly a read error. CDR3 sequence reads: CSVEGQSTEALF. The CDR3 DNA is TGCAGCGTTGAAGGACAATCGACTGAAGCTCTCTTT. The gene calls are TRBV29-1 and TRBJ1-1; no clear D gene. Looked up from germline, CDR1 is SQVTM and CDR2 is ANQGSEA. The CDR3 totals 12 residues. The whole variable domain, filled in from reference TRBV29-1 and TRBJ1-1, reads SAVISQKPSRDICQRGTSLTIQCQVDSQVTMMFWYRQQPGQSLTLIATANQGSEATYESGFVIDKFPISRPNLTFSTLTVSNMSPEDSSIYLCSVEGQSTEALFGQGTRLTVV.

CDR3 DNA: TGTGCCATGAGCTACTCTCCGACTAGCGGGAGGGGAGGCGGGTTCTTC. It translates to CAMSYSPTSGRGGGFF. The gene calls are TRBV11-2 and TRBJ2-1; 14 nucleotides match TRBD2. V shed 10 bases and J 15 bases; nucleotides not matched to a gene: 20. Germline V gives CDR1 SGHAT, CDR2 FQNNGV. CDR3 size: 16 residues.

Concerning this clonotype: The junction does not match germline at one end; this may be a read error. V gene TRBV11-2 combines with J gene TRBJ2-1; either TRBD1 or TRBD2 may supply D (5 bases each). CDR1 and CDR2 (germline): SGHAT, FQNNGV. This CDR3 is 14 amino acids long. The CDR3, as DNA: TGTGGCAGCAGCCTGGGGGATGAGGGATTAGGGGAGTTCTTC. Encoded protein: CGSSLGDEGLGEFF.

CDR3 sequence: CASSKNYGYTF. As DNA, the CDR3 is TGTGCCAGCAGCAAGAACTATGGCTACACCTTC. The J gene is TRBJ1-2, the V gene TRBV25-1; no reliable D call. V was shortened by 6 bases and J by 2 bases, with 4 bases between the two germline ends. The CDR3 contains 11 residues. Germline V CDR1 and CDR2: MGHDK, SYGVNS.

The sample holds one count of this clonotype. Mismatch with germline at one junction end may stem from a read error. The chain's CDR3 is CTSSAAWTSERAYNEQFF. CDR3 coding DNA: TGTACCAGCAGTGCTGCCTGGACTAGCGAGAGGGCCTACAATGAGCAGTTCTTC. V gene TRBV6-1 combines with J gene TRBJ2-1; 9 nucleotides align to TRBD2. Germline assignment: CDR1 MNHNS and CDR2 SASEGT. The CDR3 is 18 amino acids.

Comments on this clonotype: The junction differs from germline at one of its ends, possibly a read error. V and J are TRBV7-9 and TRBJ1-1; TRBD1 is a possible D gene (5 bases). This CDR3 contains 15 residues. The germline CDR1 and CDR2 sequences are SEHNR and FQNEAQ (reference sequence). Written as DNA, the CDR3 is TGTGCCAGCAGCCCGACGGGCTTTGGGGGATCTGAAACTCTCTTT. This codes for CASSPTGFGGSETLF.

On this clonotype itself: A read error may account for a junction end that differs from germline. The V call is TRBV6-2 or TRBV6-3, the J call TRBJ2-5; D remains ambiguous. The CDR3 has 11 amino acids. The V gene's germline CDR1 is MNHEY and CDR2 SVGEGT. CDR3 coding DNA: TGTGGCAGCAGTTCTCAAGTGACCCAATACTTC. Translation: CGSSSQVTQYF.

The genes are TRBV18 and TRBJ2-3; D gene uncertain. Germline V gene lookup returns CDR1 KGHSH and CDR2 LQKENI. CDR3 size: 13 residues. Trimming pared 0 bases from V and 2 bases from J, leaving 3 bases between. DNA of the CDR3: TGTGCCAGCTCACCACCAACCACAGATACGCAGTATTTT. Translating it yields CASSPPTTDTQYF.

About this clonotype itself: Its ends do not fully match the called genes, so a read error is possible. The chain carries TRBV11-2 and TRBJ2-1, with 12 positions matching TRBD2. Germline V lookup: CDR1 SGHAT, CDR2 FQNNGV. CDR3 size: 16 residues. The CDR3 DNA sequence: TGTGTCAACAGCTTTCGACTAGCGGGAGATTTCAATGCGCAGTTCTTC. Translating it yields CVNSFRLAGDFNAQFF.

This clonotype was counted a few times. V gene TRBV29-1 combines with J gene TRBJ1-6; a possible D gene is TRBD1 (5 bases). CDR1 is SQVTM, CDR2 ANQGSEA, per germline. Trimming shortened V by 6 bases and J by 6 bases, and 15 bases separated the two germline ends. This CDR3 contains 14 residues. The chain's CDR3 is CSVGDASANSPLHF. CDR3 nucleotide sequence: TGCAGCGTCGGGGACGCCTCCGCTAATTCACCCCTCCACTTT.

As regards this clonotype: One junction end does not reproduce the germline sequence, and a read error may be involved. The rearrangement uses TRBV28 and TRBJ2-3, with 8 nucleotides matching TRBD1. Germline lookup yields CDR1 MDHEN and CDR2 SYDVKM. The CDR3 is made up of 16 amino acids. The CDR3 DNA sequence: TGTGCCAGCAGGATAGGAGGGACAGGAATCATAGATACGCAGAATTTT. It translates to CASRIGGTGIIDTQNF.

Details on this clonotype: The junction shows a germline mismatch at one end, possibly a read error. The chain employs TRBV11-2 and TRBJ1-1; D unresolved. The CDR3 is 15 amino acids. Germline V gene sequence: CDR1 SGHAT, CDR2 FQNNGV. CDR3 nucleotide sequence: TGTACCAGTAGCGCACCCGGGAGGGTGAACACTGAAGCTTTCTTT. Its translation: CTSSAPGRVNTEAFF.

This clonotype was detected ten times or more. The rearrangement joins TRBV24-1 to TRBJ2-3; D gene ambiguous. The germline CDR1 and CDR2 sequences are KGHDR and SFDVKD. Trimming took 6 bases from V and 0 from J, leaving 9 bases between them. There are 14 residues in the CDR3. Here the CDR3 DNA reads TGTGCCACCAGTCCTTCCCTTAGCACAGATACGCAGTATTTT. Protein sequence: CATSPSLSTDTQYF.

Comment on this clonotype: This may be a read error, as it is one base from a much larger clone. This is likely a read error, given that the CDR3 carries no conserved phenylalanine or tryptophan at its end. CDR3 region: CASSYSRADRAAEQYS. CDR3 nucleotide sequence: TGTGCCAGCAGTTACTCGAGGGCGGACAGGGCTGCCGAGCAGTACTCC. This chain connects TRBV6-5 to TRBJ2-7; 8 bases agree with TRBD1. The CDR3 extends over 16 amino acids. CDR1 is MNHEY, CDR2 SVGAGI, per germline. J was trimmed by 6 bases and V by 0 bases; bases with no gene match: 10.

CDR3 in DNA: TGTGCCAGCAGGGACAGGGGAGGTGAGCAGTACTTC. Amino acid sequence: CASRDRGGEQYF. The chain is built from TRBV2 and TRBJ2-7; 9 nucleotides match TRBD1. Germline V gene data show CDR1 as SNHLY and CDR2 as FYNNEI. The CDR3 covers 12 residues. J gave up 7 bases and V 6 bases, and 4 bases lay outside the gene matches.

Remarks on this clonotype: In this CDR3 the conserved last residue, phenylalanine or tryptophan, is missing, so a read error is likely. The chain employs TRBV10-2 and TRBJ2-1, with D tentatively TRBD2 (6 bases). With 6 bases removed from V and 7 bases from J, the gap between germline ends came to 16 bases. Per the germline V gene, CDR1 is WSHSY and CDR2 is SAAADI. This CDR3 is 14 amino acids long. CDR3 sequence (DNA): TGCGCCAGCAGCGTACTTGGGGGGAGGAATGAGCAGTTCATC. It encodes CASSVLGGRNEQFI.

Notes on this clonotype: One end of the junction fails to match germline, which may point to a read error. This chain links TRBV24-1 with TRBJ2-7, with 7 bases lining up with TRBD2. Germline loops: CDR1 KGHDR, CDR2 SFDVKD. This CDR3 is 14 amino acids long. CDR3 bases: TGTGCCACCAGTGAGGCAGCGGGAAGTGGGGAGCAGTATTTC. It is translated as CATSEAAGSGEQYF.

The chain couples TRBV11-2 to TRBJ2-5, with D unclear. In germline, CDR1 is SGHAT, CDR2 FQNNGV. Trimming pared 7 bases from V and 0 bases from J, leaving 18 bases between. The CDR3 extends over 16 amino acids. CDR3 residues: CASKLRDSAHQETQYF. As DNA, the CDR3 is TGTGCCAGCAAATTACGAGACTCGGCCCACCAAGAGACCCAGTACTTC.

The chain combines TRBV4-1 with TRBJ2-7; D call uncertain. The ends were cut back, 0 bases at V and 7 bases at J, with 16 bases in the middle. The CDR3 extends over 15 amino acids. The V gene's germline CDR1 is MGHRA and CDR2 YSYEKL. CDR3 sequence reads: CASSQDFPPSWEQYF. CDR3 DNA sequence: TGCGCCAGCAGCCAAGATTTTCCTCCCAGCTGGGAGCAGTACTTC.

Concerning this clonotype: Possible read error: a much larger clone is one base away. The chain carries TRBV28 and TRBJ1-2; D gene ambiguous. The CDR3 consists of 15 residues. The germline gives CDR1 MDHEN, CDR2 SYDVKM. CDR3 DNA sequence: TGTGCCAGCAGTTATCTCGACCGAAAAAACTATGGCTGCACCTTC. Encoded protein: CASSYLDRKNYGCTF.

Details on this clonotype: In this CDR3 the conserved last residue, phenylalanine or tryptophan, is missing, so a read error is likely. J is TRBJ1-1 and V is TRBV28; tentatively, D is TRBD1 (5 bases). V lost 8 bases and J lost 0, with 13 bases in between. Germline CDR1 is MDHEN and CDR2 is SYDVKM. This CDR3 comprises 14 residues. CDR3 sequence reads: CASHSRGLNTEAFL. CDR3 DNA: TGTGCCAGCCACAGCCGGGGGTTGAACACTGAAGCTTTCCTT.